These 14 T cell receptor beta chains came from one sample sequenced in a study of blood T cell repertoires in COVID-19. The data were produced by immunoSEQ multiplex PCR, yet TCRdb's version contains in-frame clones alone and is incomplete. The sample consists of hundreds of thousands of clones, just over 85% of them appearing once. Sequenced input: peripheral blood. These receptors originate from a woman in her 30s with active or convalescent COVID-19.

The gene calls are TRBV4-1 and TRBJ2-7; TRBD2 matches at 7 bases. CDR1 MGHRA and CDR2 YSYEKL come from the germline V gene. The CDR3 extends over 17 amino acids. The J segment lost 1 base and the V segment lost 4 bases, leaving 13 bases of the junction unmatched. This CDR3 reads CASSPQEGGGPSYEQYF. In DNA, the CDR3 is TGCGCCAGCAGCCCACAGGAGGGCGGGGGACCATCCTACGAGCAGTACTTC.

The V call is TRBV18, the J call TRBJ1-5, with 9 bases matching TRBD1. The junction had 8 bases not matched to a gene; V was cut back by 1 base and J by 7 bases. The CDR3 runs to 16 residues. The germline V gene encodes CDR1 KGHSH and CDR2 LQKENI. The CDR3 reads CASSPQTGQGDQPQHF. The CDR3 nucleotides are TGTGCCAGCTCACCACAAACGGGACAGGGAGACCAGCCCCAGCATTTT.

The chain joins TRBV2 to TRBJ1-1, with 8 bases identical to TRBD1. The CDR3 has 15 amino acids. V shed 3 bases and J 1 base; nucleotides not matched to a gene: 4. Germline assignment: CDR1 SNHLY and CDR2 FYNNEI. In nucleotides, the CDR3 is TGTGCCAGCAGTGAGCCAGACAGGGGGAACACTGAAGCTTTCTTT. It translates to CASSEPDRGNTEAFF.

The chain carries TRBV14 and TRBJ2-7; the match to TRBD2 covers 7 bases. Germline V gene sequence: CDR1 SGHDN, CDR2 FVKESK. Trimming cost V 3 bases and J 3 bases; bases outside gene matches: 11. The CDR3 contains 16 residues. The CDR3 here is CASSHPRWGGDYEQYF. The CDR3 nucleotides read TGTGCCAGCAGCCACCCCCGTTGGGGGGGGGACTACGAGCAGTACTTC.

The V and J genes are TRBV3-1 (or the pseudogene TRBV3-2) and TRBJ2-1, with 14 bases identical to TRBD2. The length of the CDR3 is 19 residues. Germline V lookup: CDR1 LGHDT, CDR2 YNNKEL (reference sequence). J lost 0 bases, V lost 3 bases, and 7 bases had no gene match. The CDR3 nucleotides are TGTGCCAGCAGCCACAGGACTAGCGGGGGGTTTAGCTCCTACAATGAGCAGTTCTTC. Amino acids: CASSHRTSGGFSSYNEQFF.

The chain employs TRBV3-1 (or the pseudogene TRBV3-2) and TRBJ2-1; D may be TRBD2 (6 bases). With 0 bases removed from V and 9 bases from J, the gap between germline ends came to 18 bases. Germline CDR1 LGHDT, CDR2 YNNKEL (reference sequence). The CDR3 covers 16 residues. CDR3 sequence reads: CASSQDYSLKAGEQFF. CDR3 bases: TGTGCCAGCAGCCAAGATTACTCGCTGAAAGCGGGTGAGCAGTTCTTC.

The chain recombines TRBV18 with TRBJ1-1, with a possible D match to TRBD1 (6 bases). The CDR3 consists of 14 residues. V was pared by 4 bases and J by 3 bases, with 12 bases between. Per germline, CDR1 KGHSH and CDR2 LQKENI. This chain's CDR3 is CASSLRQDYTEAFF. CDR3 DNA sequence: TGTGCCAGCTCACTTCGACAGGATTACACTGAAGCTTTCTTT.

This clone was observed a handful of times. The chain couples TRBV4-1 to TRBJ2-5; the match to TRBD1 covers 8 bases. The germline gives CDR1 MGHRA, CDR2 YSYEKL. Germline trimming cut 0 bases from V and 7 bases from J; bases unmatched to any gene: 10. The CDR3 loop spans 16 amino acids. Here the CDR3 DNA reads TGCGCCAGCAGCCAAGAACAGGACAGGGTGTCGGCGACCCAGTACTTC. Translating it yields CASSQEQDRVSATQYF.

This chain links TRBV12-3 or TRBV12-4 with TRBJ2-7; the match to TRBD1 covers 8 bases. The CDR3 contains 13 residues. Trimming removed 7 bases from V and 2 bases from J; junction bases left unmatched: 4. This chain's CDR3 is CASKMTGAYEQYF. In DNA form, the CDR3 reads TGTGCCAGCAAAATGACAGGGGCCTACGAGCAGTACTTC.

The V call is TRBV5-1, the J call TRBJ1-2; 8 bases agree with TRBD1. The CDR3 consists of 13 residues. Trimming at V came to 5 bases and at J to 8 bases, leaving 8 bases not matched to a gene. Germline CDR1 is SGHRS and CDR2 is YFSETQ. CDR3 DNA sequence: TGCGCCAGCAGTTCTGGACAGGGAGAAGGCTACACCTTC. Its translation: CASSSGQGEGYTF. The variable domain in full, with the rest retrieved from reference TRBV5-1 and TRBJ1-2, is KAGVTQTPRYLIKTRGQQVTLSCSPISGHRSVSWYQQTPGQGLQFLFEYFSETQRNKGNFPGRFSGRQFSNSRSEMNVSTLELGDSALYLCASSSGQGEGYTFGSGTRLTVV.

V and J are TRBV14 and TRBJ1-2, with D unclear. Per germline, CDR1 SGHDN and CDR2 FVKESK. CDR3 length: 15 amino acids. The V gene lost 1 base and the J gene lost 2 bases, with 11 bases spanning the gap. The CDR3 nucleotides are TGTGCCAGCAGCCAAGTGTCCTCACAGAACTATGGCTACACCTTC. Translating it yields CASSQVSSQNYGYTF.

The V gene is TRBV7-2, the J gene TRBJ2-4; D unresolved. CDR1 is SGHTA and CDR2 is FQGNSA in the germline V gene. The CDR3 has 13 residues. Trimming took 5 bases from V and 5 from J, leaving 10 bases between them. This CDR3 is CASSPWAENIQYF. CDR3 nucleotide sequence: TGTGCCAGCAGCCCATGGGCCGAAAACATTCAGTACTTC.

This sequence joins TRBV15 and TRBJ2-2; 7 bases align to TRBD1. The V gene end was trimmed by 6 bases and the J gene end by 6 bases; junction bases not matched to a gene: 7. Germline V gene data show CDR1 as LNHNV and CDR2 as YYDKDF (reference sequence). This CDR3 has 14 amino acids. CDR3 bases: TGTGCCACCAGAGGTAGGGGGCCCGCCGGGGAGCTGTTTTTT. It translates to CATRGRGPAGELFF.

This clone was found once. The chain joins TRBV5-6 to TRBJ2-1; no clear D gene. Per the germline V gene, CDR1 is SGHDT and CDR2 is YYEEEE. The V end lost 4 bases, the J end lost 3 bases, and 8 bases lay between the germline ends. The CDR3 has 13 residues. The CDR3 here is CASSTHSYNEQFF. As DNA, the CDR3 is TGTGCCAGCAGCACCCACAGCTACAATGAGCAGTTCTTC.